Shown below are 20 T cell receptor beta chains from a single sample sequenced in a study of shared clonotypes between healthy human individuals. Libraries were prepared by immunoSEQ multiplex PCR; TCRdb keeps only in-frame clonotypes and omits some of them. Among about 2.3 million clones listed, under 95% were seen once. Sequencing was performed on naive CD4+ T cells from PBMCs. As to subset: CD45RA+ positively selected. The receptors stem from a man aged 18 to 30 in good health. Some clones in this sample may be carry-over from other donors' samples.

Notes on this clone: The sample contains more than one DNA sequence encoding this CDR3. The genes are TRBV7-9 and TRBJ2-7; TRBD2 matches at 12 bases. The CDR3 consists of 17 residues. V lost 2 bases to trimming and J lost 7 bases; unmatched junction nucleotides: 12. Germline V gene data show CDR1 as SEHNR and CDR2 as FQNEAQ (reference sequence). CDR3 sequence: CASSLTGLAGRSNEQYF. CDR3 coding DNA: TGTGCCAGCAGCTTAACCGGACTAGCGGGACGTAGCAATGAGCAGTACTTC.

The J gene is TRBJ1-4, the V gene TRBV29-1, with TRBD1 matching 10 bases. The CDR3 sequence is 13 residues long. Germline V CDR1 and CDR2: SQVTM, ANQGSEA. V shed 4 bases, J shed 8 bases, and the junction held 4 bases outside the gene matches. CDR3 nucleotide sequence: TGCAGCGTTGTCGGGACAGGGGACGAAAAACTGTTTTTT. Its translation is CSVVGTGDEKLFF.

This chain links TRBV6-1 with TRBJ1-4; no definite D call. Germline V gene data show CDR1 as MNHNS and CDR2 as SASEGT. The germline V and J ends were trimmed by 3 bases and 10 bases, with 12 bases remaining between them. The CDR3 loop spans 13 amino acids. The CDR3 region is CASSEDRPSKLFF. The CDR3 nucleotides read TGTGCCAGCAGTGAGGATCGGCCGTCAAAACTGTTTTTT.

Only one count was recorded for this clone. Other DNA sequences in the same sample also yield this CDR3. The chain couples TRBV28 to TRBJ2-5; 7 bases agree with TRBD2. CDR1 is MDHEN, CDR2 SYDVKM, per germline. The CDR3 has 13 residues. V lost 2 bases to trimming and J lost 5 bases; unmatched junction nucleotides: 2. The DNA for the CDR3 is TGTGCCAGCAGTTTAGGGGGGGAGGAGACCCAGTACTTC. It encodes CASSLGGEETQYF.

This clone was counted a single time. V and J are TRBV5-1 and TRBJ2-1, with D possibly being TRBD1 or TRBD2 (5 bases each). Trimming stripped 0 bases from V and 5 bases from J, with 12 bases between. The CDR3 covers 15 residues. Germline CDR1 and CDR2: SGHRS and YFSETQ. CDR3 amino acids: CASSLDPGLNNEQFF. The CDR3 coding sequence is TGCGCCAGCAGCTTGGACCCGGGGCTAAACAATGAGCAGTTCTTC.

This sequence joins TRBV5-6 and TRBJ1-1; 8 bases agree with TRBD1. Germline CDR1 and CDR2: SGHDT and YYEEEE. The CDR3 contains 15 residues. Trimming removed 5 bases from V and 4 bases from J; junction bases left unmatched: 10. The chain's CDR3 is CASSALDRAVTEAFF. DNA for the CDR3: TGTGCCAGCAGTGCCCTGGACAGGGCCGTCACTGAAGCTTTCTTT.

The J gene is TRBJ1-2, the V gene TRBV20-1; D perhaps matches TRBD1 (5 bases). Germline V gene lookup returns CDR1 DFQATT and CDR2 SNEGSKA (reference sequence). The CDR3 has 11 residues. The CDR3 loop is CTGGVNYGYTF. In DNA, the CDR3 is TGCACGGGGGGGGTTAACTATGGCTACACCTTC.

This chain connects TRBV9 to TRBJ2-7, with TRBD2 matching over 10 bases. The V gene end was trimmed by 0 bases and the J gene end by 7 bases; junction bases not matched to a gene: 7. Germline V lookup: CDR1 SGDLS, CDR2 YYNGEE. This CDR3 comprises 15 residues. CDR3: CASSVGASGSWEQYF. The CDR3 DNA is TGTGCCAGCAGCGTAGGGGCTAGCGGGAGTTGGGAGCAGTACTTC.

The rearrangement joins TRBV7-6 to TRBJ2-2; the match to TRBD2 covers 8 bases. The J segment lost 1 base and the V segment lost 0 bases, leaving 13 bases of the junction unmatched. CDR1 and CDR2 from the germline V gene are SGHVS and FNYEAQ. The CDR3 totals 20 residues. This chain's CDR3 is CASSLAFVAREGGNTGELFF. Written as DNA, the CDR3 is TGTGCCAGCAGCTTAGCGTTCGTTGCCCGGGAGGGGGGGAACACCGGGGAGCTGTTTTTT.

The chain couples TRBV28 to TRBJ2-7; D ambiguous. Trimming shortened V by 8 bases and J by 3 bases, and 17 bases separated the two germline ends. The CDR3 is 14 amino acids. Germline V gives CDR1 MDHEN, CDR2 SYDVKM. The CDR3 nucleotides read TGTGCCAGCCGAGCTGGCGGAAGTCGCTACGAGCAGTACTTC. Protein sequence: CASRAGGSRYEQYF.

The chain couples TRBV5-6 to TRBJ1-2, with a weak D call TRBD1 (6 bases). The CDR3 runs to 17 residues. V was clipped by 0 bases and J by 6 bases, with 21 bases between them. In germline, CDR1 is SGHDT, CDR2 YYEEEE. The CDR3 DNA reads TGTGCCAGCAGCTTGGGAACCGCAGGGGAGAGGGTGAATGGCTACACCTTC. Amino acid sequence: CASSLGTAGERVNGYTF.

The genes are TRBV28 and TRBJ2-1, with 10 bases matching TRBD2. CDR3 size: 14 residues. The germline V gene encodes CDR1 MDHEN and CDR2 SYDVKM. The V gene end was trimmed by 8 bases and the J gene end by 4 bases; junction bases not matched to a gene: 5. In nucleotides, the CDR3 is TGTGCCAGCCTAGCGGGAGTGGGGTACAATGAGCAGTTCTTC. Protein product: CASLAGVGYNEQFF.

This clone showed up just a few times. The rearrangement joins TRBV9 to TRBJ1-3; D not resolved. Trimming took off 7 bases at V and 4 bases at J, with 9 bases between the two ends. The CDR3 loop spans 12 amino acids. Germline-derived CDR1 and CDR2 are SGDLS and YYNGEE. CDR3 sequence (DNA): TGTGCCAGCGGTACAGTCGGAAACACCATATATTTT. This translates into CASGTVGNTIYF. The full variable domain, rest sourced from reference TRBV9 and TRBJ1-3, is DSGVTQTPKHLITATGQRVTLRCSPRSGDLSVYWYQQSLDQGLQFLIQYYNGEERAKGNILERFSAQQFPDLHSELNLSSLELGDSALYFCASGTVGNTIYFGEGSWLTVV.

The chain is built from TRBV6-1 and TRBJ1-2; no reliable D call. Per the germline V gene, CDR1 is MNHNS and CDR2 is SASEGT. The CDR3 is 13 amino acids. Trimming stripped 1 base from V and 8 bases from J, with 11 bases between. This chain's CDR3 is CASSEVSLGGYTF. CDR3 bases: TGTGCCAGCAGTGAAGTTTCGCTGGGAGGCTACACCTTC.

J is TRBJ1-5 and V is TRBV19; possibly TRBD1 for D (5 bases). The V and J ends lost 7 bases and 6 bases respectively, with 16 bases between them. Germline V gives CDR1 LNHDA, CDR2 SQIVND (reference sequence). The CDR3 has 14 amino acids. CDR3 bases: TGTGCCAGTAACCCCGGGACCCTGGGTCAGCCCCAGCATTTT. Amino acids: CASNPGTLGQPQHF. The variable domain in full, completed from reference TRBV19 and TRBJ1-5, reads DGGITQSPKYLFRKEGQNVTLSCEQNLNHDAMYWYRQDPGQGLRLIYYSQIVNDFQKGDIAEGYSVSREKKESFPLTVTSAQKNPTAFYLCASNPGTLGQPQHFGDGTRLSIL.

The rearrangement joins TRBV9 to TRBJ2-7; D unresolved. This CDR3 comprises 12 residues. With 1 base removed from V and 5 bases from J, the gap between germline ends came to 7 bases. Germline CDR1 reads SGDLS; CDR2 reads YYNGEE. In DNA, the CDR3 is TGTGCCAGCAGCGTACTAGACAACGAGCAGTACTTC. It specifies CASSVLDNEQYF.

The chain joins TRBV28 to TRBJ2-5; D is undetermined. Trimming took off 7 bases at V and 7 bases at J, with 19 bases between the two ends. This CDR3 comprises 14 residues. CDR1 and CDR2 from the germline V gene are MDHEN and SYDVKM. The CDR3 region is CASTLFIGSGTQYF. The CDR3 region has the DNA TGTGCCAGCACCCTTTTTATTGGGTCCGGGACCCAGTACTTC.

The chain is built from TRBV5-1 and TRBJ1-2; D not resolved. Trimming removed 4 bases at V and 2 bases at J, with 15 bases between. The germline CDR1 and CDR2 sequences are SGHRS and YFSETQ. This CDR3 comprises 15 residues. CDR3 DNA sequence: TGCGCCAGCAGCACCGGAAACCCCCCGAACTATGGCTACACCTTC. Translating it yields CASSTGNPPNYGYTF.

The chain carries TRBV5-6 and TRBJ2-5; 10 nucleotides line up with TRBD2. J gave up 5 bases and V 2 bases, and 12 bases lay outside the gene matches. This CDR3 contains 17 residues. Germline values: CDR1 SGHDT, CDR2 YYEEEE. The CDR3 DNA is TGTGCCAGCAGCTTCGGTGTAGCGGGGGGTAAAAGGGAGACCCAGTACTTC. Its translation: CASSFGVAGGKRETQYF.

CDR3 sequence (DNA): TGTGCCAGCAGCTTAACGGGAGTAAGCTCAGATACGCAGTATTTT. Its translation is CASSLTGVSSDTQYF. This rearrangement joins TRBV7-3 to TRBJ2-3, with D perhaps matching TRBD2 (5 bases). Deletions cut 0 bases from V and 4 bases from J, with 11 bases between. This CDR3 comprises 15 residues. Germline V lookup: CDR1 SGHTA, CDR2 FQGTGA.